This T cell receptor beta chain is from a study of blood T cell repertoires in COVID-19. On the study more broadly: Nucleic acid was either cDNA or gDNA, and it came from T cells, B-cell-depleted T cells, or PBMCs.

The V segment lost 1 base and the J segment 6 bases; nucleotides outside the gene matches: 8. This CDR3 is 15 amino acids long. In germline, CDR1 is SGHAT, CDR2 FQNNGV. Assay used: immunoSEQ multiplex PCR; TCRdb lists only in-frame clones, some missing. Of roughly 76,000 clones in the sample, around 90% were seen once. This clone occurred once. The chain joins TRBV11-2 to TRBJ1-1; 7 nucleotides match TRBD1. The material sequenced was peripheral blood. The receptor's source is a woman aged 55-70 years with active COVID-19. CDR3 nucleotide sequence: TGTGCCAGCAGCTTAGCCACAGGGGCGTTCGCTGAAGCTTTCTTT. This gives the protein CASSLATGAFAEAFF.